This TCR beta chain came from a study of cytomegalovirus exposure and HLA in healthy donors. At the level of the study: Caucasian-associated ancestry cluster membership applied to over 80% of around 400 genotyped donors.

Germline loops: CDR1 SGHTA, CDR2 FQGNSA. CDR3 length equals 13 residues. V lost 1 base, J lost 12 bases, and 5 bases stayed unmatched. Study-level points and caveats: It was assumed in the presence/absence analyses that sequencing depth was roughly uniform across donors. It was about 150 TCR beta chains that were listed as cytomegalovirus-associated.

On this clone: Its cognate antigen is unknown.

Donors showed nominal health when sampled, although they likely had unrecorded immune exposures. With 60 Vbeta and 13 Jbeta primers, the PCR was carried out. Libraries were prepared by immunoSEQ multiplex PCR; TCRdb keeps only in-frame clonotypes and omits some of them. The data show about 80,000 clones, roughly 80% seen once. The specimen sequenced was PBMCs. The receptor comes from a man in his forties or fifties in good health and CMV-seropositive. The chain couples TRBV7-2 to TRBJ2-1; TRBD1 matches 8 bases. Here the CDR3 reads CASSLESRGRQFF. The CDR3 nucleotides are TGTGCCAGCAGCTTAGAGAGCAGGGGGCGGCAGTTCTTC.